A single sample is the source of the 26 T cell receptor beta chains below, sequenced in a study of blood T cells in healthy people across ages. Next came a second PCR, run for about 7 to 12 cycles, which used a sample-barcoded 5' primer along with a J-beta primer mix. TCRdb re-called the 5' RACE reads through MiXCR, storing one row per CDR3 protein. The table includes 1.5 million to 2 million distinct CDR3 sequences, about 31% detected once. Sequenced material: blood. These receptors came from a woman aged 30 to 39 in good health.

This clonotype occurred many times. The V call is TRBV20-1, the J call TRBJ2-7; 7 nucleotides align to TRBD2. The CDR3 runs 13 residues. The trim removed 7 bases at V and 5 bases at J, leaving 11 bases unmatched. CDR1 and CDR2 from the germline V gene are DFQATT and SNEGSKA (reference sequence). DNA for the CDR3: TGCAGTGGTGCAGCGGCGGGGGTCAACGAGCAGTACTTC. Its protein is CSGAAAGVNEQYF.

V is TRBV2 and J is TRBJ2-1; 8 nucleotides line up with TRBD1. The CDR3 runs 15 residues. From germline, CDR1 is SNHLY and CDR2 FYNNEI. The V and J ends lost 4 bases and 5 bases, in that order; junction bases with no gene match: 7. The chain's CDR3 is CASSVNRGTNNEQFF. In DNA, the CDR3 is TGTGCCAGCAGTGTCAACAGGGGGACCAACAATGAGCAGTTCTTC.

This clonotype was counted many times. The rearrangement joins TRBV4-1 to TRBJ2-1; no reliable D call. V was pared by 0 bases and J by 0 bases, with 6 bases between. CDR1 MGHRA and CDR2 YSYEKL come from the germline V gene. The CDR3 has 15 amino acids. The CDR3 sequence: CASSQDESSYNEQFF. The CDR3 region has the DNA TGCGCCAGCAGCCAAGATGAGAGCTCCTACAATGAGCAGTTCTTC.

This clonotype was seen ten or more times. This chain connects TRBV25-1 to TRBJ1-5; 9 bases line up with TRBD1. Germline assignment: CDR1 MGHDK and CDR2 SYGVNS. This CDR3 region has 14 residues. Trimming at V came to 6 bases and at J to 1 base, leaving 1 base not matched to a gene. CDR3: CASRGTGSNQPQHF. The CDR3 DNA follows: TGTGCCAGCAGGGGGACAGGGAGCAATCAGCCCCAGCATTTT.

This chain joins TRBV27 and TRBJ1-4; D gene unclear. V lost 6 bases and J 12 bases, leaving 14 bases between the germline ends. The germline CDR1 and CDR2 sequences are MNHEY and SMNVEV (reference sequence). The CDR3 spans 12 residues. Here the CDR3 reads CASRGDFGELFF. Here the CDR3 DNA reads TGTGCCAGCAGGGGAGACTTTGGGGAACTGTTTTTT.

The gene calls are TRBV12-3 or TRBV12-4 and TRBJ1-2, with D unclear. CDR3 length: 14 amino acids. V gave up 7 bases and J gave up 0 bases, with 12 bases separating them. The CDR3 DNA reads TGTGCCAGCAACTCCCAGACATCTAACTATGGCTACACCTTC. This codes for CASNSQTSNYGYTF.

The gene calls are TRBV29-1 and TRBJ1-1; 8 nucleotides match TRBD1. This CDR3 spans 15 amino acids. Per germline, CDR1 SQVTM and CDR2 ANQGSEA. The junction had 9 bases not matched to a gene; V was cut back by 1 base and J by 5 bases. The CDR3 region is CSVEGFAGQETEAFF. The CDR3 DNA reads as TGCAGCGTTGAAGGTTTTGCGGGACAGGAAACTGAAGCTTTCTTT.

This clonotype has more than one count but fewer than ten. J is TRBJ2-3 and V is TRBV4-1; possible D gene TRBD2, 6 bases. The germline V gene encodes CDR1 MGHRA and CDR2 YSYEKL. V gave up 0 bases and J gave up 3 bases, with 13 bases separating them. This CDR3 has 16 residues. The CDR3 coding sequence is TGCGCCAGCAGCCAAGAGGCGATCGGGGGAACAGATACGCAGTATTTT. It encodes CASSQEAIGGTDTQYF.

The chain recombines TRBV30 with TRBJ1-1; TRBD1 aligns across 9 bases. Germline CDR1 GTSNPN, CDR2 SVGIG (reference sequence). The CDR3 totals 12 residues. V was clipped by 8 bases and J by 5 bases; unmatched bases: 6. The CDR3 nucleotides are TGTGCCGGGGACAGGGTCGGGACTGAAGCTTTCTTT. As protein: CAGDRVGTEAFF. The complete variable domain, with remaining parts taken from reference TRBV30 and TRBJ1-1, reads SQTIHQWPATLVQPVGSPLSLECTVEGTSNPNLYWYRQAAGRGLQLLFYSVGIGQISSEVPQNLSASRPQDRQFILSSKKLLLSDSGFYLCAGDRVGTEAFFGQGTRLTVV.

The rearrangement links TRBV20-1 to TRBJ2-5, with 8 bases lining up with TRBD2. The length of the CDR3 is 15 residues. The V gene end was trimmed by 1 base and the J gene end by 0 bases; junction bases not matched to a gene: 4. Germline assignment: CDR1 DFQATT and CDR2 SNEGSKA (reference sequence). CDR3 residues: CSARVRGDYQETQYF. The CDR3 nucleotides are TGCAGTGCTAGAGTGCGGGGGGATTACCAAGAGACCCAGTACTTC.

This clonotype was seen just once. In this CDR3 the conserved last residue, phenylalanine or tryptophan, is missing, so a read error is likely. The chain's CDR3 is CASSPTTGVSSYNEQFV. The CDR3 DNA is TGTGCCAGCAGTCCCACAACAGGGGTTAGTTCCTACAATGAGCAGTTCGTC. V gene TRBV27 combines with J gene TRBJ2-1, with 7 bases aligning to TRBD1. Germline CDR1 and CDR2: MNHEY and SMNVEV (reference sequence). J gave up 1 base and V 5 bases, and 11 bases lay outside the gene matches. The CDR3 length is 17 residues.

The chain carries TRBV7-7 and TRBJ2-2; maybe TRBD2 (5 bases). The CDR3 is 15 residues long. Trimming pared 3 bases from V and 2 bases from J, leaving 10 bases between. Germline assignment: CDR1 SSHAT and CDR2 FNYEAQ (reference sequence). CDR3 sequence reads: CASSLGSPNTGELFF. In nucleotides, the CDR3 is TGTGCCAGCAGCTTGGGGAGTCCTAACACCGGGGAGCTGTTTTTT.

For this clonotype: This clone may be a read error of a much larger clone one base away. The chain employs TRBV6-2 or TRBV6-3 and TRBJ1-5; D is uncertain. Per germline, CDR1 MNHEY and CDR2 SVGEGT. This CDR3 has 14 amino acids. The ends were cut back, 2 bases at V and 1 base at J, with 6 bases in the middle. This CDR3 is CASSYGRSNQPQHF. CDR3 coding DNA: TGTGCCAGCAGTTACGGGCGGAGCAATCAGCCCCAGCATTTT.

In this sample, this clonotype turned up a few times. The chain has TRBV24-1 and TRBJ2-7; TRBD1 agrees at 8 bases. Trimming cost V 4 bases and J 0 bases; bases outside gene matches: 4. Germline CDR1 KGHDR, CDR2 SFDVKD. There are 15 residues in the CDR3. CDR3 nucleotide sequence: TGTGCCACCAGTGACCGAGGACAGGGCTCCTACGAGCAGTACTTC. Translating gives CATSDRGQGSYEQYF.

This clonotype was found a few times. The rearrangement joins TRBV5-1 to TRBJ2-1, with 9 bases that match TRBD2. V was pared by 1 base and J by 7 bases, with 9 bases of the junction left unmatched. There are 16 residues in the CDR3. Germline V CDR1 and CDR2: SGHRS, YFSETQ. CDR3 sequence reads: CASSLQPSGAWNEQFF. In nucleotides, the CDR3 is TGCGCCAGCAGCTTGCAGCCTAGCGGGGCTTGGAATGAGCAGTTCTTC.

In this sample, this clonotype turned up a few times. This rearrangement joins TRBV7-6 to TRBJ2-5; D unresolved. Germline lookup yields CDR1 SGHVS and CDR2 FNYEAQ. This CDR3 is 13 amino acids long. Trimming pared 4 bases from V and 10 bases from J, leaving 16 bases between. CDR3 protein: CASSSRRREVQYF. Here the CDR3 DNA reads TGTGCCAGCAGCTCTCGGCGAAGAGAGGTCCAGTACTTC.

J is TRBJ2-7 and V is TRBV20-1, with D possibly TRBD2 on 6 matching bases. The CDR3 sequence is 11 residues long. V was shortened by 6 bases and J by 6 bases, with 12 bases between the two germline ends. In germline, CDR1 is DFQATT, CDR2 SNEGSKA (reference sequence). CDR3 coding DNA: TGCAGTGCGCGCCGCGGGGTCGAGCAGTACTTC. This gives the protein CSARRGVEQYF.

Regarding this clonotype: Germline is not matched at one junction end, which may reflect a read error. The chain employs TRBV11-3 and TRBJ2-5, with 7 nucleotides matching TRBD2. Germline CDR1 and CDR2: SGHNT and YENEEA. CDR3 length: 16 residues. CDR3 protein: CAGSLGPPSGQETQYF. In DNA, the CDR3 is TGTGCCGGCAGCTTAGGCCCGCCTAGCGGCCAAGAGACCCAGTACTTC.

This clonotype was observed a handful of times. The V and J genes are TRBV6-1 and TRBJ2-7; D not certain. The CDR3 length is 13 residues. V lost 1 base to trimming and J lost 3 bases, with 7 bases between them. Germline CDR1 reads MNHNS; CDR2 reads SASEGT. CDR3 amino acids: CASSEELGYEQYF. In nucleotides, the CDR3 is TGTGCCAGCAGTGAAGAGTTGGGCTACGAGCAGTACTTC.

This chain joins TRBV28 and TRBJ2-7; D remains ambiguous. The V end lost 4 bases, the J end lost 5 bases, and 12 bases lay between the germline ends. In germline, CDR1 is MDHEN, CDR2 SYDVKM. The CDR3 loop spans 13 amino acids. This CDR3 is CASSYRSPHEQYF. As DNA, the CDR3 is TGTGCCAGCAGTTATCGGTCCCCACACGAGCAGTACTTC.

The chain employs TRBV7-6 and TRBJ1-6, with 7 bases fitting TRBD1. Germline-derived CDR1 and CDR2 are SGHVS and FNYEAQ. With 0 bases clipped from V and 2 bases from J, the junction kept 7 bases outside the gene matches. The CDR3 has 18 amino acids. The CDR3 sequence: CASSLAAGGTTYNSPLHF. As DNA, the CDR3 is TGTGCCAGCAGCTTAGCGGCAGGGGGGACGACCTATAATTCACCCCTCCACTTT.

This clonotype was counted between two and nine times. The V and J genes are TRBV12-3 or TRBV12-4 and TRBJ2-5; D remains unclear. This CDR3 is built from 15 residues. V lost 5 bases to trimming and J lost 5 bases, with 18 bases between them. CDR3: CASSPSYVTIETQYF. For the CDR3, the DNA is TGTGCCAGCAGTCCATCGTATGTTACTATCGAGACCCAGTACTTC.

This clonotype was seen ten or more times. This chain connects TRBV7-3 to TRBJ2-1; D remains ambiguous. Germline V gene sequence: CDR1 SGHTA, CDR2 FQGTGA. The germline V and J ends were trimmed by 2 bases and 4 bases, with 6 bases remaining between them. This CDR3 region has 13 residues. The CDR3 DNA reads as TGTGCCAGCAGCTTATTAGGATACAATGAGCAGTTCTTC. This gives the protein CASSLLGYNEQFF.

This clonotype occurred a few times. At one end, the junction sequence differs from germline, possibly due to a read error. The chain uses TRBV29-1 and TRBJ1-2; D not resolved. This CDR3 is 14 amino acids long. Germline V gene lookup returns CDR1 SQVTM and CDR2 ANQGSEA. The CDR3: CSVADPGPLYDYTF. The CDR3 DNA follows: TGCAGCGTTGCCGATCCGGGCCCACTGTATGACTACACCTTC.

This clonotype showed up many times. V gene TRBV20-1 combines with J gene TRBJ1-5; D remains unclear. Trimming removed 6 bases from V and 4 bases from J, with 16 bases in between. CDR1 DFQATT and CDR2 SNEGSKA come from the germline V gene (reference sequence). The CDR3 length is 14 residues. The CDR3 is CSAGLDRRNQPQHF. The CDR3 DNA reads TGCAGTGCCGGACTTGACCGGAGGAATCAGCCCCAGCATTTT.

The rearrangement joins TRBV20-1 to TRBJ1-1; D possibly corresponds to TRBD1 (6 bases). The germline CDR1 and CDR2 sequences are DFQATT and SNEGSKA (reference sequence). Trimming took 1 base from V and 6 from J, leaving 18 bases between them. The CDR3 sequence is 15 residues long. This chain's CDR3 is CSARVPGAYGPEAFF. CDR3 DNA sequence: TGCAGTGCTAGAGTCCCGGGGGCCTACGGGCCTGAAGCTTTCTTT.